This T cell receptor beta chain is from a study of cytomegalovirus exposure and HLA in healthy donors. On this clone itself: What it binds is unknown.

Study-wide results and limits: Looking again later, the authors saw that most CMV-associated TCR beta chains seemed HLA-restricted.

The germline CDR1 and CDR2 sequences are GTSNPN and SVGIG (reference sequence). This CDR3 spans 16 amino acids. Trimming stripped 4 bases from V and 2 bases from J, with 17 bases between. The PCR employed 60 Vbeta primers together with 13 Jbeta primers. TCRdb keeps only in-frame clones here, not all; method: immunoSEQ multiplex PCR. The table has 100,000 or so clones, around 85% seen once. Sequencing was done on a sample of PBMCs. The sequence was collected from a man aged 30-40 years in good health and CMV-seronegative. V gene TRBV30 combines with J gene TRBJ2-2, with D perhaps matching TRBD2 (5 bases). CDR3 residues: CAWKFYFEGNTGELFF. The CDR3 nucleotides read TGTGCCTGGAAATTTTACTTTGAGGGAAACACCGGGGAGCTGTTTTTT. The full variable domain, in which reference TRBV30 and TRBJ2-2 provide the parts outside the CDR3, is SQTIHQWPATLVQPVGSPLSLECTVEGTSNPNLYWYRQAAGRGLQLLFYSVGIGQISSEVPQNLSASRPQDRQFILSSKKLLLSDSGFYLCAWKFYFEGNTGELFFGEGSRLTVL.